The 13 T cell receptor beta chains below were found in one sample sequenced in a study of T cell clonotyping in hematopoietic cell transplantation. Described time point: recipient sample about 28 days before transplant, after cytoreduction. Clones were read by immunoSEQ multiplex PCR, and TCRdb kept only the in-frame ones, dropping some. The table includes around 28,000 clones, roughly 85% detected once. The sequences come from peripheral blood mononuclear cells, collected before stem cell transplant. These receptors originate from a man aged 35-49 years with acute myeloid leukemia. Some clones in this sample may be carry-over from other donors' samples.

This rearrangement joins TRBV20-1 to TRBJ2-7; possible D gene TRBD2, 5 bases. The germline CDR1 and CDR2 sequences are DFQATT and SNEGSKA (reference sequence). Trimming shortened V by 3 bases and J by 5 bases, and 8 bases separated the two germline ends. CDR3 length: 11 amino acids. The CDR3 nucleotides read TGCAGTGCTAGGGGAGTTGACGAGCAGTACTTC. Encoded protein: CSARGVDEQYF.

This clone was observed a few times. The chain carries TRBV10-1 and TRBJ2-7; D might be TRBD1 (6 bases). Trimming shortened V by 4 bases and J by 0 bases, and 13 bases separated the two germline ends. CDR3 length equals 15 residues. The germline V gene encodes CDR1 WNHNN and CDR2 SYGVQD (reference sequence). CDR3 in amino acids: CASSGQEIFSYEQYF. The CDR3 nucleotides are TGCGCCAGCAGTGGACAGGAAATATTCTCCTACGAGCAGTACTTC.

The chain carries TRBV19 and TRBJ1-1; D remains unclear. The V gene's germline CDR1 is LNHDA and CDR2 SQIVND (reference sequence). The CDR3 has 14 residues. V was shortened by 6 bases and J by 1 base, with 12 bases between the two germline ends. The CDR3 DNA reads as TGTGCCAGTAGGGCCAGGATTAGGAACACTGAAGCTTTCTTT. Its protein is CASRARIRNTEAFF.

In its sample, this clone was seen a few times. The CDR3 loop is CAWSPQRLGYSEAFF. The CDR3 DNA is TGTGCCTGGAGTCCCCAGAGGTTGGGATATTCTGAAGCTTTCTTT. The chain uses TRBV30 and TRBJ1-1, with D unresolved. CDR3 length equals 15 residues. Germline V gene data show CDR1 as GTSNPN and CDR2 as SVGIG (reference sequence). Trimming cost V 2 bases and J 6 bases, with 19 bases left between them.

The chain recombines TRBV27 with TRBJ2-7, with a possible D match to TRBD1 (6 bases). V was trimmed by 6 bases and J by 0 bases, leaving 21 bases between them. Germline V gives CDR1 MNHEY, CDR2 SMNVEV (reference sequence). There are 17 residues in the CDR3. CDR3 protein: CASRPSADSHYSYEQYF. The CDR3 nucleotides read TGTGCCAGCAGACCTTCCGCGGACAGCCACTACTCCTACGAGCAGTACTTC.

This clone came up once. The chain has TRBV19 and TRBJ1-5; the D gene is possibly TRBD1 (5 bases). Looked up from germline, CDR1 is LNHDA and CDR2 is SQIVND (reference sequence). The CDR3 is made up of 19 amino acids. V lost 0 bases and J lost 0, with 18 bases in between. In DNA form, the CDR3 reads TGTGCCAGTAGTATAGACGTCCATGACAGTCCATATAGCAATCAGCCCCAGCATTTT. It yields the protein CASSIDVHDSPYSNQPQHF.

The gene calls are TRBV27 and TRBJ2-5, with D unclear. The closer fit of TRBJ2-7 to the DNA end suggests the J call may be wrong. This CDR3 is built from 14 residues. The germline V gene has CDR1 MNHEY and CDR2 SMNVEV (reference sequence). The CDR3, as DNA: TGTGCCAGCAGTTTATCGTCCAGATCCTACGAGCAGTACTTC. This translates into CASSLSSRSYEQYF.

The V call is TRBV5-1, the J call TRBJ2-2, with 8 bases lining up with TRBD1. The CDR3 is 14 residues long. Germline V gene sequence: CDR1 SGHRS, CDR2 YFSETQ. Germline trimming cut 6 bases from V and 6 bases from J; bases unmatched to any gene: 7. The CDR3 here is CASTRTGYAGELFF. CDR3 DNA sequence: TGCGCCAGCACGAGGACAGGGTACGCCGGGGAGCTGTTTTTT.

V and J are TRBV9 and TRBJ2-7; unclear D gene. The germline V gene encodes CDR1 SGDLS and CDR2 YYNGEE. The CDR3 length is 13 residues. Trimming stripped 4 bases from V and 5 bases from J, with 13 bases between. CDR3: CASSTHVEDEQYF. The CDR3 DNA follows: TGTGCCAGCAGCACGCACGTAGAGGACGAGCAGTACTTC.

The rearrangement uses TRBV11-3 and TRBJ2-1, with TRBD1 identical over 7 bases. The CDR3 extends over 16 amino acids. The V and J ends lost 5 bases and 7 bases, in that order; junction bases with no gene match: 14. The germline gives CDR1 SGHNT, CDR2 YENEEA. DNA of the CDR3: TGTGCCAGCAGCCGCAGGGACAGCCCTAAACAGAATGAGCAGTTCTTC. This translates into CASSRRDSPKQNEQFF.

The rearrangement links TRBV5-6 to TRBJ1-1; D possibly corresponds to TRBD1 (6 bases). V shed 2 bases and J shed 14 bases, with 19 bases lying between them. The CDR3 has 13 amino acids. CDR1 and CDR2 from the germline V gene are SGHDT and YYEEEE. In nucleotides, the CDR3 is TGTGCCAGCAGCTTAAGCGGGGGGCAACGGTGGTTCTTT. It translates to CASSLSGGQRWFF.

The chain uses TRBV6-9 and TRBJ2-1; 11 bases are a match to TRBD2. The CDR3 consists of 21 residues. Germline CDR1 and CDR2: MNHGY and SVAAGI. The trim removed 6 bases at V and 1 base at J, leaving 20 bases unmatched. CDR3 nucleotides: TGTGCCAGCAGATCCGACACGAAAAATACTAGCGGGGGAGCATCCTACAATGAGCAGTTCTTC. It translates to CASRSDTKNTSGGASYNEQFF.

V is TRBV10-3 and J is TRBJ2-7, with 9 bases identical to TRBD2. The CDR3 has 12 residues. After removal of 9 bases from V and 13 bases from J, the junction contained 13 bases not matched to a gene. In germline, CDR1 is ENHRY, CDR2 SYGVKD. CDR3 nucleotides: TGTGCCATTTCCCTAGCGGGGAGGAGCTTTTACTTC. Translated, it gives CAISLAGRSFYF.